This is a list of T cell receptor beta chains from one sample in a study of T-cell reconstitution after alpha-beta-depleted transplantation in children. TCRdb redid the calling of the PCR reads with MiXCR, one entry per CDR3 protein. The sample yields hundreds of thousands of distinct CDR3 sequences, approximately 14% seen once. Sequences were derived from PBMCs, sampled before TCRalphabeta/CD19-depleted stem cell transplant. All receptors derive from a girl aged 2 to 10 with congenital amegakaryocytic thrombocytopenia, due to receive a stem cell transplant. Both conserved end residues are trimmed from each CDR3.

v_gene	len	j_gene	CDR3aa
TRBV29-1	11	TRBJ2-5	SVRQVNQETQY
TRBV27	12	TRBJ2-2	ASSPGQGGRDLF
TRBV2	11	TRBJ2-7	ASRRGPNYEQY
TRBV11-1	18	TRBJ2-1	ASSPRTSGRAPPSYNEQF
TRBV12-3/TRBV12-4	11	TRBJ2-7	ASSAPDTYEQY
TRBV6-1	15	TRBJ2-3	ASSLGVRGRGTDTQY
TRBV27	13	TRBJ2-7	ASSPLVAGVGEQY
TRBV5-1	13	TRBJ2-7	ASSLDRDRGYEQY
TRBV14	17	TRBJ2-6	ASSQEKDRVVYGANVLT
TRBV20-1	12	TRBJ2-1	SAPKKTSYNEQF
TRBV12-3/TRBV12-4	14	TRBJ2-1	ASSFGDSPTYNEQF
TRBV29-1	13	TRBJ2-1	SVEDRASGRNEQF
TRBV27	12	TRBJ2-7	ASSFVAGGYEQY
TRBV6-5	11	TRBJ2-7	ASSYRENYEQY
TRBV7-6	10	TRBJ1-1	ASSSGTGEAF